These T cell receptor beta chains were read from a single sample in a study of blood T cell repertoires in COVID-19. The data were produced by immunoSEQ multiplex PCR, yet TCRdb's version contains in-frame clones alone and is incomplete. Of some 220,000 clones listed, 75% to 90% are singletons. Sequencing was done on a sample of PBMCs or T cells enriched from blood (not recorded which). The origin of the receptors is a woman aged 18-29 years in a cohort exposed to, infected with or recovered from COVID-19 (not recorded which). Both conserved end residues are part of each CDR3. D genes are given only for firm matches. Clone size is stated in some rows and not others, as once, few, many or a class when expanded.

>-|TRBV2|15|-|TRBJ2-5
TGTGCCAGCAGTGCCGCCCAGCGGTACCAAGAGACCCAGTACTTC
CASSAAQRYQETQYF
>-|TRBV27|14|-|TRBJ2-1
TGTGCCAGCAGTTTGCAAGAACAGGTGGGCCGAGAGTTCTTC
CASSLQEQVGREFF
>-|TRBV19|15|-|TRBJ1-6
TGTGCCAGTACCGTCCAGAGAGAGGGTAATTCACCCCTCCACTTT
CASTVQREGNSPLHF
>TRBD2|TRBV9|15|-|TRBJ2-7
TGTGCCAGCAGCGTAGAAAGCGGGGGGGCCTACGAGCAGTACTTC
CASSVESGGAYEQYF
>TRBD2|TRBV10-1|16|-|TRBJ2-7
TGCGCCAGCAGTGAGGCGGGAGGTGGATCTCGGAACGAGCAGTACTTC
CASSEAGGGSRNEQYF
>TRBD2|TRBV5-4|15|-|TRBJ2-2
TGTGCCAGCTCTGGGGGAGGGCCTAACACCGGGGAGCTGTTTTTT
CASSGGGPNTGELFF
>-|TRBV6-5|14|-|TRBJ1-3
TGTGCCGGAAGGGACACCTACTCTGGAAACACCATATATTTT
CAGRDTYSGNTIYF
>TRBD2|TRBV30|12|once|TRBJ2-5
TGTGCCTGGAGTGGGGGGGGAGAGACCCAGTACTTC
CAWSGGGETQYF
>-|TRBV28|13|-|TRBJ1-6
TGTGCCAGCAGTTTTGCTCCAGGGTCACCCCTCCACTTT
CASSFAPGSPLHF
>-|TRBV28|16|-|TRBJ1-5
TGTGCCAGCAGTTTAGGTGTCGGGGAGGGGAGTCAGCCCCAGCATTTT
CASSLGVGEGSQPQHF
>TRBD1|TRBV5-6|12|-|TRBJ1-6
TGTGCCAGCAGCTATAGCCCAGGGGGGCTCCACTTT
CASSYSPGGLHF
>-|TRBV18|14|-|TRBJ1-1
TGTGCCAGCTCAGCCGGGGACGGGGGCACTGAAGCTTTCTTT
CASSAGDGGTEAFF
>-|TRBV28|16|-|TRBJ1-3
TGTGCCAGCAGCCCTCCCGACAGGCTCTCTGGAAACACCATATATTTT
CASSPPDRLSGNTIYF
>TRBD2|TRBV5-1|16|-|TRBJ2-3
TGCGCCAGCAGCTTAGCAATTAGCGGGGGCACAGATACGCAGTATTTT
CASSLAISGGTDTQYF
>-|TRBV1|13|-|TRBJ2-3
TGCACCAGCAGCCCACAAACCACAGATACGCAGTATTTT
CTSSPQTTDTQYF
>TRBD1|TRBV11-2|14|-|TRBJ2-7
TGTGCCAGCAGCTTAGGACAGGGGGCCTACGAGCAGTACTTC
CASSLGQGAYEQYF
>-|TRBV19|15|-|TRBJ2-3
TGTGCCAGTAGTCCCAGCGGGGACATCTCAGATACGCAGTATTTT
CASSPSGDISDTQYF
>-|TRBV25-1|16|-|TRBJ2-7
TGTGCCAGCAGTGAGATGACGGGGGAAAAAATTAGGGAGCAGTACTTC
CASSEMTGEKIREQYF
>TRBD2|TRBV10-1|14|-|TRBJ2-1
TGCGCCAGCAGTGAGGTAGCGGGAGAGAATGAGCAGTTCTTC
CASSEVAGENEQFF
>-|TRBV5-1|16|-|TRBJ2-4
TGCGCCAGCAGCCTTTACTACCGGTCAGCCAAAAACATTCAGTACTTC
CASSLYYRSAKNIQYF
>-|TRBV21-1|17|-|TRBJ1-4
TGTGCCAGCAGCATACTTCCCCCAGAGGAGACTAATGAAAAACTGTTTTTT
CASSILPPEETNEKLFF
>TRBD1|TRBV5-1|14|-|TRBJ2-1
TGCGCCAGCAGCCCCGGGACAGACTACAATGAGCAGTTCTTC
CASSPGTDYNEQFF
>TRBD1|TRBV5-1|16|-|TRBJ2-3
TGCGCCAGCAGCCCTCAGGGGGCCTCTAGCACAGATACGCAGTATTTT
CASSPQGASSTDTQYF
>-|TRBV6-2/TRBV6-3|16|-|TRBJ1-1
TGTGCCAGCAGTCCCAAGCGGTGGGGGCGGGACACTGAAGCTTTCTTT
CASSPKRWGRDTEAFF
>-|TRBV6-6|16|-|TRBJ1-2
TGTGCCAGCAGGGATGGCACCGGGACAATCTTCTATGGCTACACCTTC
CASRDGTGTIFYGYTF
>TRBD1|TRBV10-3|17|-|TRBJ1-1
TGTGCCATCAGTGAGTCGAAGGGACAGACCATGAACACTGAAGCTTTCTTT
CAISESKGQTMNTEAFF
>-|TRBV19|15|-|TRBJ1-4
TGTGCCAGTAGTATGTGGACCCCGGGGGGTGAAAAACTGTTTTTT
CASSMWTPGGEKLFF
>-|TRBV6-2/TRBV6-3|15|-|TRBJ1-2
TGTGCCAGCAGTTATTCGGACAGCGCCAGCTATGGCTACACCTTC
CASSYSDSASYGYTF
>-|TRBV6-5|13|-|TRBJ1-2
TGTGCCAGCACGCTCAGGGATCCCTACGGCTACACCTTC
CASTLRDPYGYTF
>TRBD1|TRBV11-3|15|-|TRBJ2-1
TGTGCCAGCAGCCAGGGACAGGGATATTACAATGAGCAGTTCTTC
CASSQGQGYYNEQFF
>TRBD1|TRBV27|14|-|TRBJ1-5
TGTGCCAGCAGTTCCGGACAGGGTGGTCAGCCCCAGCATTTT
CASSSGQGGQPQHF